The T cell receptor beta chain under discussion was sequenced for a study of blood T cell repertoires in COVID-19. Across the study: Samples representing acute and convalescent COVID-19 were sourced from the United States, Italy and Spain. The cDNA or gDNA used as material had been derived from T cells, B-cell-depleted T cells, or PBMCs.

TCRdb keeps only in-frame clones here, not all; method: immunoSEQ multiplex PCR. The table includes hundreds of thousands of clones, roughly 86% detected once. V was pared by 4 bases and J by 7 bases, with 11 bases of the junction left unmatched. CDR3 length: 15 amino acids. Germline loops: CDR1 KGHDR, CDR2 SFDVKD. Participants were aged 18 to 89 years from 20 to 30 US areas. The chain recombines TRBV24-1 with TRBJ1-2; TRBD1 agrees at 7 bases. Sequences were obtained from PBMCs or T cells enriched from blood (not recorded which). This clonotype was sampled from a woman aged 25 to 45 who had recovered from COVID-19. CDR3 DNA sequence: TGTGCCACCAGTGACACAGGGGTGACGGGATTTGGCTACACCTTC. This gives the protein CATSDTGVTGFGYTF.